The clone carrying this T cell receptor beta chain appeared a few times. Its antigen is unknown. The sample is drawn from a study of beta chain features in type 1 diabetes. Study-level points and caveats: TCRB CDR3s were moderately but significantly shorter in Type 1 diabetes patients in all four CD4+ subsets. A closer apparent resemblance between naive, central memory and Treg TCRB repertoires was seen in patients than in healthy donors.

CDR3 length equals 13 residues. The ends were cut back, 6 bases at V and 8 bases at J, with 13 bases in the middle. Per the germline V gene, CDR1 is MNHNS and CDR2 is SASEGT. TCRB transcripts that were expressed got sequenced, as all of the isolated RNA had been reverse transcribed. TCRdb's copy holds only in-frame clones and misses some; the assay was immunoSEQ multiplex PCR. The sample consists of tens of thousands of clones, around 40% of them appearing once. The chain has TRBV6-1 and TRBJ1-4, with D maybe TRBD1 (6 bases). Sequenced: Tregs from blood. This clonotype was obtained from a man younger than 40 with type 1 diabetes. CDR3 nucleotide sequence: TGTGCCAGCAGAGACAGGAGTGGGGAAAAACTGTTTTTT. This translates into CASRDRSGEKLFF.